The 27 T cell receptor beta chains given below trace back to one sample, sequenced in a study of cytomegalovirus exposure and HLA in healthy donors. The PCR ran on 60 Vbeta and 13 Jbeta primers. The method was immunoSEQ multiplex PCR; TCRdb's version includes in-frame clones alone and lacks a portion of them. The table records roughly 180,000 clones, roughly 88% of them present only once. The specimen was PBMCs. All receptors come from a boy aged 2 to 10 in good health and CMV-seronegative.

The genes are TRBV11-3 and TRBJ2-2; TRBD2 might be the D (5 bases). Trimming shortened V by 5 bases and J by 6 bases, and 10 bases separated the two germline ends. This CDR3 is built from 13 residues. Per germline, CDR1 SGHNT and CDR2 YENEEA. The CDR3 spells CASSREGSGELFF. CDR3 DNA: TGTGCCAGCAGCCGGGAAGGATCCGGGGAGCTGTTTTTT.

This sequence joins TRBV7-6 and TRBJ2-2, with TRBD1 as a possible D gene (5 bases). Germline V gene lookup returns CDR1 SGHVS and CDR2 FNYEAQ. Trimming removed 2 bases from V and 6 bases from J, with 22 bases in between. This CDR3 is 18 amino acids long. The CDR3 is CASSLSPSGLGFAGELFF. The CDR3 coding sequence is TGTGCCAGCAGCTTAAGTCCCTCAGGGTTGGGTTTTGCCGGGGAGCTGTTTTTT.

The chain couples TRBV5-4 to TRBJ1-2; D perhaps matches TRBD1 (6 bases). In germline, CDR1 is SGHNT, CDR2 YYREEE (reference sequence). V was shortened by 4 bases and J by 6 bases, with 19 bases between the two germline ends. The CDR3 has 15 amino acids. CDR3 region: CASSVARGRVDGYTF. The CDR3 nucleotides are TGTGCCAGCAGCGTCGCCAGGGGCAGGGTGGATGGCTACACCTTC.

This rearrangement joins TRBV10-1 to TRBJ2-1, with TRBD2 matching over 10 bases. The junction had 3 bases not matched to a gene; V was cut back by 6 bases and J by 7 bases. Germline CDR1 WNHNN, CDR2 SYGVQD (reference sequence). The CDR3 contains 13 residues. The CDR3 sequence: CASSSGGGNEQFF. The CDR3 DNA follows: TGCGCCAGCAGCAGCGGGGGGGGGAATGAGCAGTTCTTC.

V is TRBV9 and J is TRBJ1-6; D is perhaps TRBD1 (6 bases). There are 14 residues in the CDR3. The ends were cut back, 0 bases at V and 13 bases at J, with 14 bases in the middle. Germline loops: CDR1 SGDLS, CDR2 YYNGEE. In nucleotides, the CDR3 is TGTGCCAGCAGCGTAGGGGGGCCTAAGGCGCCCCTCCACTTT. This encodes CASSVGGPKAPLHF. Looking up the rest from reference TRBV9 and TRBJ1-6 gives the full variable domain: DSGVTQTPKHLITATGQRVTLRCSPRSGDLSVYWYQQSLDQGLQFLIQYYNGEERAKGNILERFSAQQFPDLHSELNLSSLELGDSALYFCASSVGGPKAPLHFGNGTRLTVT.

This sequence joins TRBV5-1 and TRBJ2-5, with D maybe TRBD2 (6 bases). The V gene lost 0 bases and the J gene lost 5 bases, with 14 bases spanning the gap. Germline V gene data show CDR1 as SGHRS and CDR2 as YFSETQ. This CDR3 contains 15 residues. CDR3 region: CASSLEVSGGETQYF. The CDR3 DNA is TGCGCCAGCAGCTTGGAAGTTAGTGGGGGGGAGACCCAGTACTTC.

CDR3 in DNA: TGTGCCAGCAGTTACCGAGTAATAGGCGGTAACTATGGCTACACCTTC. Its translation: CASSYRVIGGNYGYTF. The chain joins TRBV6-6 to TRBJ1-2; D uncertain. The CDR3 runs 16 residues. Germline V lookup: CDR1 MNHNY, CDR2 SVGAGI (reference sequence). The ends were cut back, 2 bases at V and 1 base at J, with 14 bases in the middle.

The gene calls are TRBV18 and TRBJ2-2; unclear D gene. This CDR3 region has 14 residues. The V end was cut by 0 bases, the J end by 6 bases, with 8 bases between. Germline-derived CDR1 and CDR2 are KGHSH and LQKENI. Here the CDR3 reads CASSPPSPPGELFF. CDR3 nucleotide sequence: TGTGCCAGCTCACCACCAAGCCCTCCCGGGGAGCTGTTTTTT.

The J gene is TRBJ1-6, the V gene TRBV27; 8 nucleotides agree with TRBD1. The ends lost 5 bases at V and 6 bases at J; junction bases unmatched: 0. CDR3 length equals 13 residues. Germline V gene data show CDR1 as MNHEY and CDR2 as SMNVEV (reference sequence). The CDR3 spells CASSDRGNSPLHF. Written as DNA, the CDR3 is TGTGCCAGCAGTGACAGGGGTAATTCACCCCTCCACTTT.

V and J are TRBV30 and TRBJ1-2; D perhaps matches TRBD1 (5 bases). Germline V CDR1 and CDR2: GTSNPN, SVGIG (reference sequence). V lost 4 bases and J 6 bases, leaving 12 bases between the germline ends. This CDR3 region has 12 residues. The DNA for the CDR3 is TGTGCCTGGAATCTAGACAGACATGGCTACACCTTC. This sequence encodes CAWNLDRHGYTF. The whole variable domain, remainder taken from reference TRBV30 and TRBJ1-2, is SQTIHQWPATLVQPVGSPLSLECTVEGTSNPNLYWYRQAAGRGLQLLFYSVGIGQISSEVPQNLSASRPQDRQFILSSKKLLLSDSGFYLCAWNLDRHGYTFGSGTRLTVV.

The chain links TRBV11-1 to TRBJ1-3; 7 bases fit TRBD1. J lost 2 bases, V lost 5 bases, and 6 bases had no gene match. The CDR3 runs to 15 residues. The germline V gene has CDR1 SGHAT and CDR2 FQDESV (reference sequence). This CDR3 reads CASSATGQPGNTIYF. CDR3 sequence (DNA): TGTGCCAGCAGCGCGACGGGACAGCCTGGAAACACCATATATTTT.

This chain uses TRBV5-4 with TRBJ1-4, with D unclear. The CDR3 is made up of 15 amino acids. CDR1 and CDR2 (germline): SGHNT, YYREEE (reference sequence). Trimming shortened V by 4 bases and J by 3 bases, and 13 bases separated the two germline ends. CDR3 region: CASSADPGSNEKLFF. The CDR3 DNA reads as TGTGCCAGCAGCGCGGACCCGGGGTCTAATGAAAAACTGTTTTTT.

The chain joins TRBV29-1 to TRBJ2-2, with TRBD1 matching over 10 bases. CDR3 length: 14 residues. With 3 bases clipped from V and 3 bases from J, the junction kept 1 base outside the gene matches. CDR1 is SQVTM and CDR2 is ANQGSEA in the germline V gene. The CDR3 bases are TGCAGCGTTGATGGACAGGGGGACACCGGGGAGCTGTTTTTT. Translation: CSVDGQGDTGELFF.

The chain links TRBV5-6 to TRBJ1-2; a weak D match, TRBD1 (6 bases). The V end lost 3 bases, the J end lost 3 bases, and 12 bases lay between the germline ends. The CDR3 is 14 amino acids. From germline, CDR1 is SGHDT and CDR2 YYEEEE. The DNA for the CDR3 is TGTGCCAGCAGCTGGGAGGGGGGTGACTATGGCTACACCTTC. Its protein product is CASSWEGGDYGYTF.

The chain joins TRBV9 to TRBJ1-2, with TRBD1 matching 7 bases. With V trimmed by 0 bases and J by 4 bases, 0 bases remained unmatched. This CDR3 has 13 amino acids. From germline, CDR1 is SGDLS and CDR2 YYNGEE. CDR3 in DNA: TGTGCCAGCAGCGTAGGACAGGGCTATGGCTACACCTTC. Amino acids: CASSVGQGYGYTF.

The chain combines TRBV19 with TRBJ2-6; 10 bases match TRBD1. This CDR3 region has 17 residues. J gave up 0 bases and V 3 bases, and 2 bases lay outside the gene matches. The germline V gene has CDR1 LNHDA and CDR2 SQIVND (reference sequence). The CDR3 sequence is CASSMDRGDSGANVLTF. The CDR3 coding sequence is TGTGCCAGTAGTATGGACAGGGGGGACTCTGGGGCCAACGTCCTGACTTTC.

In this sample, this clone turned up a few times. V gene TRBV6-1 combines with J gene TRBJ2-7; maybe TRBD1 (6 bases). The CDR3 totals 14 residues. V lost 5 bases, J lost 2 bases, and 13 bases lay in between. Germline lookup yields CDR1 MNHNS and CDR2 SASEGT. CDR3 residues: CASSSRDTTYEQYV. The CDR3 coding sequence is TGTGCCAGCAGTTCCCGGGACACCACCTACGAGCAGTACGTC.

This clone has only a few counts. DNA of the CDR3: TGCGCCAGCACCTGGGGGGGCTTCCTAAATAATTCACCCCTCCACTTT. Protein sequence: CASTWGGFLNNSPLHF. The chain uses TRBV5-1 and TRBJ1-6; maybe TRBD1 (6 bases). V was cut by 6 bases and J by 5 bases, with 18 bases left in between. CDR1 and CDR2 (germline): SGHRS, YFSETQ. There are 16 residues in the CDR3. The complete variable domain, with remaining parts taken from reference TRBV5-1 and TRBJ1-6, reads KAGVTQTPRYLIKTRGQQVTLSCSPISGHRSVSWYQQTPGQGLQFLFEYFSETQRNKGNFPGRFSGRQFSNSRSEMNVSTLELGDSALYLCASTWGGFLNNSPLHFGNGTRLTVT.

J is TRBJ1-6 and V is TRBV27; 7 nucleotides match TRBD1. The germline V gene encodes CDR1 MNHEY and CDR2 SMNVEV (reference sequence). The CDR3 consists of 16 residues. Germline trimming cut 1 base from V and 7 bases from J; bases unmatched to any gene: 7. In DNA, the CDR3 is TGTGCCAGCAGTTTATGGGCAGGGGGTAAGAATTCACCCCTCCACTTT. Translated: CASSLWAGGKNSPLHF.

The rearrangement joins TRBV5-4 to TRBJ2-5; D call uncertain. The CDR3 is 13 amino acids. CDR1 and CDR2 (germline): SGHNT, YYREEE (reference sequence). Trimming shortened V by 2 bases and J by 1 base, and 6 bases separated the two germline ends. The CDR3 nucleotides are TGTGCCAGCAGCTTTCACGGCCAAGAGACCCAGTACTTC. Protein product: CASSFHGQETQYF.

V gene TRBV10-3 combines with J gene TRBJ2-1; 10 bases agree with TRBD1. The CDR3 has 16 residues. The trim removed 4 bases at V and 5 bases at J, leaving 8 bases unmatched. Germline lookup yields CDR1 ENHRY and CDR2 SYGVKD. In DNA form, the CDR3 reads TGTGCCATCAGTGGACCCGACAGGGGGCAAGACAATGAGCAGTTCTTC. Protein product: CAISGPDRGQDNEQFF.

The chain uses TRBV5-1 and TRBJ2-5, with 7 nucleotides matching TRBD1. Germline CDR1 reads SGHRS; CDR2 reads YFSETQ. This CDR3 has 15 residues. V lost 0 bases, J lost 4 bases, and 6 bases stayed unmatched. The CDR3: CASSLGTGPLETQYF. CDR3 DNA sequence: TGCGCCAGCAGCTTGGGGACAGGCCCTTTAGAGACCCAGTACTTC.

DNA for the CDR3: TGTGCCTGGTACCCACACACGGGGGGGACCCAGTACTTC. Translation: CAWYPHTGGTQYF. This sequence joins TRBV30 and TRBJ2-5, with TRBD2 matching over 7 bases. The junction had 10 bases not matched to a gene; V was cut back by 5 bases and J by 7 bases. The CDR3 spans 13 residues. Germline-derived CDR1 and CDR2 are GTSNPN and SVGIG (reference sequence).

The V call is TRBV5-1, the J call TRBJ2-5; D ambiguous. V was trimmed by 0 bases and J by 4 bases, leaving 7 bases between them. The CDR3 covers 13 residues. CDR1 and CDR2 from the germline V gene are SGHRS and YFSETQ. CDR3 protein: CASSLEPIETQYF. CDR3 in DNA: TGCGCCAGCAGCTTGGAGCCAATAGAGACCCAGTACTTC.

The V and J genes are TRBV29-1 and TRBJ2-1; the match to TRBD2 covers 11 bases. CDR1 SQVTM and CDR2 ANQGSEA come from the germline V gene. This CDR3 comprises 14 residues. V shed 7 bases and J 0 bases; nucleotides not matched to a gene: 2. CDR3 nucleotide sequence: TGCAGCGCTAGCGGGAGGAGCTCCTACAATGAGCAGTTCTTC. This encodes CSASGRSSYNEQFF.

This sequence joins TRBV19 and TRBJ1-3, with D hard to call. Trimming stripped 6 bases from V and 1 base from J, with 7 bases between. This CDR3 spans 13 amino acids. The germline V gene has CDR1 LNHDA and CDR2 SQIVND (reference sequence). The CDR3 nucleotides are TGTGCCAGTAGCCGGGAGTCTGGAAACACCATATATTTT. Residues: CASSRESGNTIYF.

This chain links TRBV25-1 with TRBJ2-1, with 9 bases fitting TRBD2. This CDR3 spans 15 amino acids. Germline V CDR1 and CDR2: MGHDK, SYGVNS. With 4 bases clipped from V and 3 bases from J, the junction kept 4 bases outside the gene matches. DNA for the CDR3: TGTGCCAGCAGTGCGGCGGGGGGGGTCTACAATGAGCAGTTCTTC. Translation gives CASSAAGGVYNEQFF.